The 24 T cell receptor beta chains below all came from one sample that was sequenced in a study of identical twins. TCRdb re-called the 5' RACE reads with MiXCR, one entry per CDR3 protein. Among some 570,000 distinct CDR3 sequences listed, 20% to 25% were seen once. These data were also filed under a second study, of yellow fever vaccine responses in identical twins.

What was sequenced was CD4+ T cells sorted from blood. The origin of the receptors is a woman under 30 in good health.

This chain joins TRBV10-3 and TRBJ2-1, with 9 bases fitting TRBD1. The CDR3 is 12 residues long. Unmatched junction bases numbered 9, after V lost 11 bases and J lost 10 bases. The V gene's germline CDR1 is ENHRY and CDR2 SYGVKD. CDR3 in DNA: TGTGCCGCTCACAGGGGGCAGGGCGAGCAGTTCTTC. This encodes CAAHRGQGEQFF.

The CDR3 region has the DNA TGTGCCAGCAGCTCGCTGGGGCCAGTAAAATACAATGAGCAGTTCTTC. It yields the protein CASSSLGPVKYNEQFF. The chain links TRBV7-9 to TRBJ2-1; possibly TRBD1 for D (5 bases). Germline loops: CDR1 SEHNR, CDR2 FQNEAQ (reference sequence). The V and J ends lost 4 bases and 4 bases respectively, with 17 bases between them. The CDR3 is 16 residues long.

This clonotype has just a few counts. The V and J genes are TRBV12-3 or TRBV12-4 and TRBJ2-1, with D tentatively TRBD1 (6 bases). There are 13 residues in the CDR3. Trimming took 4 bases from V and 10 from J, leaving 14 bases between them. The CDR3 reads CASSSATGWEQFF. The CDR3 region has the DNA TGTGCCAGCAGTTCAGCCACAGGGTGGGAGCAGTTCTTC.

CDR3: CASSLQGLAAYNEQFF. DNA of the CDR3: TGTGCCAGCAGCCTACAGGGACTAGCAGCTTATAATGAGCAGTTCTTC. The rearrangement joins TRBV7-8 to TRBJ2-1; 9 bases line up with TRBD2. V lost 5 bases to trimming and J lost 7 bases; unmatched junction nucleotides: 12. Germline lookup yields CDR1 SGHVS and CDR2 FQNEAQ. The CDR3 length is 16 residues.

This sequence joins TRBV7-8 and TRBJ2-7; TRBD2 might be the D (6 bases). Germline V gene data show CDR1 as SGHVS and CDR2 as FQNEAQ. The CDR3 is 16 residues long. The V and J ends lost 5 bases and 0 bases respectively, with 17 bases between them. The CDR3 DNA reads as TGTGCCAGCAGCGGAGGGCGGTTAGCGTCCTCCTACGAGCAGTACTTC. It translates to CASSGGRLASSYEQYF.

This clonotype was observed a few times. J is TRBJ2-1 and V is TRBV7-2; 8 bases are a match to TRBD1. Germline trimming cut 5 bases from V and 4 bases from J; bases unmatched to any gene: 7. This CDR3 comprises 15 residues. The germline gives CDR1 SGHTA, CDR2 FQGNSA. This chain's CDR3 is CASSRSGQVYNEQFF. The CDR3 nucleotides are TGTGCCAGCAGCAGATCGGGACAGGTGTACAATGAGCAGTTCTTC.

This clonotype turned up a few times. The V call is TRBV6-1, the J call TRBJ2-4, with D maybe TRBD1 (5 bases). Germline V gives CDR1 MNHNS, CDR2 SASEGT. V lost 6 bases to trimming and J lost 0 bases, with 24 bases between them. The length of the CDR3 is 19 residues. For the CDR3, the DNA is TGTGCCAGCAGGGGGCCCCTCCCGACAGACCCTTTAGCCAAAAACATTCAGTACTTC. It is translated as CASRGPLPTDPLAKNIQYF.

This clonotype occurred a few times. The chain couples TRBV20-1 to TRBJ2-3; tentatively, D is TRBD1 (5 bases). With 1 base removed from V and 7 bases from J, the gap between germline ends came to 12 bases. This CDR3 is 13 amino acids long. The germline V gene has CDR1 DFQATT and CDR2 SNEGSKA (reference sequence). For the CDR3, the DNA is TGCAGTGCTAGAGGCCCGCCAGGGAATACGCAGTATTTT. This sequence encodes CSARGPPGNTQYF.

This clonotype came up a few times. The chain carries TRBV6-5 and TRBJ2-5; possible D gene TRBD1, 6 bases. V lost 3 bases and J lost 5, with 10 bases in between. This CDR3 comprises 13 residues. CDR1 and CDR2 (germline): MNHEY, SVGAGI. This CDR3 reads CASSYGQRETQYF. CDR3 sequence (DNA): TGTGCCAGCAGTTATGGACAGCGGGAGACCCAGTACTTC.

The rearrangement uses TRBV28 and TRBJ2-2, with 8 positions matching TRBD2. The CDR3 length is 16 residues. In germline, CDR1 is MDHEN, CDR2 SYDVKM. Trimming removed 3 bases from V and 4 bases from J; junction bases left unmatched: 7. The CDR3 DNA is TGTGCCAGCAGTTTCGTTCCGGGGGGGCCCACCGGGGAGCTGTTTTTT. The encoded protein is CASSFVPGGPTGELFF.

A few counts support this clonotype. The J gene is TRBJ1-6, the V gene TRBV15; D perhaps matches TRBD1 (6 bases). V was shortened by 5 bases and J by 10 bases, with 18 bases between the two germline ends. Germline CDR1 is LNHNV and CDR2 is YYDKDF (reference sequence). This CDR3 contains 15 residues. The CDR3, as DNA: TGTGCCACCAGCTCGGGCCAGGGGCCGGGGTCACCCCTCCACTTT. Its translation: CATSSGQGPGSPLHF. Combining the CDR3 with reference TRBV15 and TRBJ1-6 gives the whole variable domain DAMVIQNPRYQVTQFGKPVTLSCSQTLNHNVMYWYQQKSSQAPKLLFHYYDKDFNNEADTPDNFQSRRPNTSFCFLDIRSPGLGDTAMYLCATSSGQGPGSPLHFGNGTRLTVT.

The chain uses TRBV10-3 and TRBJ2-1; 9 bases fit TRBD1. The germline gives CDR1 ENHRY, CDR2 SYGVKD. The ends lost 6 bases at V and 8 bases at J; junction bases unmatched: 14. This CDR3 comprises 16 residues. The CDR3, as DNA: TGTGCCATCAGGGGAGTTCGGGACAGGGAGTCGGATGAGCAGTTCTTC. It yields the protein CAIRGVRDRESDEQFF.

The chain joins TRBV12-3 or TRBV12-4 to TRBJ1-6, with TRBD1 matching over 8 bases. The CDR3 is made up of 15 amino acids. J gave up 10 bases and V 6 bases, and 11 bases lay outside the gene matches. Written as DNA, the CDR3 is TGTGCCAGCAGGAACGCCGGGACAGGTGGATCACCCCTCCACTTT. It codes for CASRNAGTGGSPLHF.

The chain couples TRBV25-1 to TRBJ2-1; D not resolved. The V gene lost 2 bases and the J gene lost 8 bases, with 10 bases spanning the gap. CDR3 size: 13 residues. CDR1 and CDR2 (germline): MGHDK, SYGVNS. The CDR3 DNA reads TGTGCCAGCAGTGAAACGAAAAGGGATGAGCAGTTCTTC. Amino acid sequence: CASSETKRDEQFF.

This clonotype turned up a few times. The V gene is TRBV5-1, the J gene TRBJ1-2, with D possibly matching TRBD1 (5 bases). Per germline, CDR1 SGHRS and CDR2 YFSETQ. V was shortened by 2 bases and J by 6 bases, with 11 bases between the two germline ends. The CDR3 contains 13 residues. This CDR3 is CASSFGGKDGYTF. Written as DNA, the CDR3 is TGCGCCAGCAGCTTCGGGGGGAAGGATGGCTACACCTTC. The full variable domain, its missing parts supplied by reference TRBV5-1 and TRBJ1-2, is KAGVTQTPRYLIKTRGQQVTLSCSPISGHRSVSWYQQTPGQGLQFLFEYFSETQRNKGNFPGRFSGRQFSNSRSEMNVSTLELGDSALYLCASSFGGKDGYTFGSGTRLTVV.

This chain links TRBV5-1 with TRBJ2-7, with 7 positions matching TRBD2. The J segment lost 6 bases and the V segment lost 0 bases, leaving 6 bases of the junction unmatched. This CDR3 comprises 14 residues. Germline CDR1 is SGHRS and CDR2 is YFSETQ. The chain's CDR3 is CASSLVGRGTEQYF. The CDR3 DNA sequence: TGCGCCAGCAGCTTGGTCGGGCGGGGGACCGAGCAGTACTTC.

This clonotype was recorded only once. The chain uses TRBV29-1 and TRBJ2-3; D is possibly TRBD2 (5 bases). The germline V gene encodes CDR1 SQVTM and CDR2 ANQGSEA. Trimming took 6 bases from V and 2 from J, leaving 15 bases between them. The CDR3 has 14 residues. CDR3 nucleotide sequence: TGCAGCGTAGCAAAGAGGGCTCCCACAGATACGCAGTATTTT. It codes for CSVAKRAPTDTQYF.

This clonotype has a handful of counts. The V and J genes are TRBV27 and TRBJ2-1; TRBD2 matches 11 bases. Looked up from germline, CDR1 is MNHEY and CDR2 is SMNVEV (reference sequence). This CDR3 region has 15 residues. With 5 bases clipped from V and 7 bases from J, the junction kept 7 bases outside the gene matches. The DNA of the CDR3 is TGTGCCAGCAGTAGCCTAGCGGGGGGCATAAATGAGCAGTTCTTC. This encodes CASSSLAGGINEQFF.

The chain employs TRBV15 and TRBJ2-1; TRBD1 matches 7 bases. This CDR3 is 20 amino acids long. V was clipped by 2 bases and J by 0 bases; unmatched bases: 16. Germline values: CDR1 LNHNV, CDR2 YYDKDF (reference sequence). Written as DNA, the CDR3 is TGTGCCACCAGCAGACTGGGGGACAGCACAGTGACGTTCTCCTACAATGAGCAGTTCTTC. This codes for CATSRLGDSTVTFSYNEQFF.

In its sample, this clonotype was seen a few times. The chain has TRBV4-1 and TRBJ2-2, with 9 bases matching TRBD2. The J segment lost 4 bases and the V segment lost 7 bases, leaving 13 bases of the junction unmatched. This CDR3 has 17 residues. Germline loops: CDR1 MGHRA, CDR2 YSYEKL. CDR3 residues: CASTIHRGLASTGELFF. CDR3 nucleotide sequence: TGCGCCAGCACAATACACCGGGGACTAGCAAGCACCGGGGAGCTGTTTTTT.

This clonotype has just a few counts. This chain links TRBV5-1 with TRBJ1-3; no firm D call. Deletions cut 7 bases from V and 0 bases from J, with 8 bases between. The CDR3 is 13 residues long. Germline V gene sequence: CDR1 SGHRS, CDR2 YFSETQ. DNA for the CDR3: TGCGCCAGCTCCGAGAGCTCTGGAAACACCATATATTTT. This translates into CASSESSGNTIYF.

The chain is built from TRBV5-1 and TRBJ2-1, with D possibly TRBD2 on 6 matching bases. CDR3 length: 17 amino acids. V was shortened by 0 bases and J by 3 bases, with 16 bases between the two germline ends. The germline gives CDR1 SGHRS, CDR2 YFSETQ. The CDR3 DNA sequence: TGCGCCAGCAGCTTGGGGACCGGGACTTGGCTCTACAATGAGCAGTTCTTC. Protein: CASSLGTGTWLYNEQFF.

V gene TRBV2 combines with J gene TRBJ2-3; D ambiguous. This CDR3 region has 15 residues. Trimming took 4 bases from V and 1 from J, leaving 12 bases between them. The germline gives CDR1 SNHLY, CDR2 FYNNEI. The CDR3: CASSGAWGGTDTQYF. As DNA, the CDR3 is TGTGCCAGCAGTGGGGCCTGGGGTGGCACAGATACGCAGTATTTT.

This clonotype turned up a few times. The V and J genes are TRBV5-1 and TRBJ2-5; D is undetermined. The CDR3 has 16 amino acids. Between the trimmed V and J ends, which lost 0 bases and 3 bases, there was a span of 15 bases. Germline-derived CDR1 and CDR2 are SGHRS and YFSETQ. CDR3 region: CASSLAGIGQKETQYF. CDR3 sequence (DNA): TGCGCCAGCAGCTTGGCCGGTATCGGCCAGAAAGAGACCCAGTACTTC.